The 20 T cell receptor beta chains below were found in one sample sequenced in a study of blood T cell repertoires in COVID-19. This table comes from immunoSEQ multiplex PCR, and its TCRdb copy is limited to in-frame clones, with some not included. The top ten hold roughly 0.6% of the sample, which has some 140,000 clones, about 85% seen once. Sequenced input: peripheral blood. Receptor source: a man in his 60s with COVID-19, enrolled during active disease.

Here the CDR3 reads CASSFEVNEQFF. The CDR3 coding sequence is TGTGCCAGCAGCTTTGAGGTAAATGAGCAGTTCTTC. The J gene is TRBJ2-1, the V gene TRBV7-2; D is ambiguous. Germline V gene sequence: CDR1 SGHTA, CDR2 FQGNSA. The CDR3 runs to 12 residues. Trimming pared 3 bases from V and 7 bases from J, leaving 7 bases between.

V and J are TRBV6-2 or TRBV6-3 and TRBJ1-6; D not resolved. In germline, CDR1 is MNHEY, CDR2 SVGEGT. CDR3 length equals 14 residues. The V end lost 4 bases, the J end lost 7 bases, and 11 bases lay between the germline ends. The CDR3: CASSFPTRNSPLHF. In DNA form, the CDR3 reads TGTGCCAGCAGTTTCCCGACAAGAAATTCACCCCTCCACTTT.

The rearrangement joins TRBV20-1 to TRBJ2-1, with D possibly being TRBD2 (5 bases). The germline CDR1 and CDR2 sequences are DFQATT and SNEGSKA (reference sequence). Deletions cut 4 bases from V and 7 bases from J, with 8 bases between. The CDR3 has 11 amino acids. The DNA for the CDR3 is TGCAGTGCTACACCGGGGAATGAGCAGTTCTTC. It encodes CSATPGNEQFF.

A note on this clone: The junction shows a germline mismatch at one end, possibly a read error. The chain employs TRBV11-2 and TRBJ1-2, with a weak D call TRBD1 (5 bases). The CDR3 totals 13 residues. Germline-derived CDR1 and CDR2 are SGHAT and FQNNGV. CDR3 sequence reads: CASSLNRGGTPDF. CDR3 nucleotides: TGTGCCAGCAGCTTAAACCGCGGGGGGACCCCCGACTTC.

The genes are TRBV24-1 and TRBJ2-5; a possible D gene is TRBD1 (5 bases). Germline V CDR1 and CDR2: KGHDR, SFDVKD. The length of the CDR3 is 15 residues. V dropped 3 bases and J dropped 0 bases, with 10 bases sitting between them. CDR3 DNA sequence: TGTGCCACCAGTGATCCAGGGCCGTACCAAGAGACCCAGTACTTC. Protein product: CATSDPGPYQETQYF.

The chain recombines TRBV4-3 with TRBJ2-7, with D hard to call. V dropped 0 bases and J dropped 1 base, with 13 bases sitting between them. This CDR3 has 16 amino acids. The germline V gene encodes CDR1 LGHNA and CDR2 YSLEER. The CDR3 sequence is CASSQDYSEISYEQYF. CDR3 sequence (DNA): TGCGCCAGCAGCCAAGACTACTCCGAAATTTCCTACGAGCAGTACTTC.

The sample holds many counts of this clone. This rearrangement joins TRBV6-4 to TRBJ1-2, with D possibly matching TRBD1 (5 bases). There are 14 residues in the CDR3. Looked up from germline, CDR1 is MRHNA and CDR2 is SNTAGT. CDR3 amino acids: CVLKTSGTSYGYTF. The CDR3 DNA reads TGTGTCCTGAAAACGTCCGGGACTTCCTATGGCTACACCTTC.

The CDR3 spells CAIRPGQGPDTQYF. In nucleotides, the CDR3 is TGTGCCATCAGACCGGGACAGGGGCCCGATACGCAGTATTTT. The chain combines TRBV10-3 with TRBJ2-3; TRBD1 matches 10 bases. The CDR3 length is 14 residues. V gave up 6 bases and J gave up 6 bases; unmatched junction bases: 6. In germline, CDR1 is ENHRY, CDR2 SYGVKD.

The chain joins TRBV5-1 to TRBJ1-4; unclear D gene. CDR3 length: 15 amino acids. Germline V CDR1 and CDR2: SGHRS, YFSETQ. V gave up 2 bases and J gave up 0 bases, with 8 bases separating them. The CDR3 nucleotides are TGCGCCAGCAGCTTCCTCTCCTCAACTAATGAAAAACTGTTTTTT. Protein sequence: CASSFLSSTNEKLFF.

V is TRBV19 and J is TRBJ1-2; the match to TRBD1 covers 9 bases. Germline V gene lookup returns CDR1 LNHDA and CDR2 SQIVND (reference sequence). Trimming took 5 bases from V and 8 from J; bases not matched to a gene: 12. This CDR3 has 15 amino acids. The CDR3 DNA sequence: TGTGCCAGTAGTGCCGCCGGGACAGGGCATGTAGGCTACACCTTC. It encodes CASSAAGTGHVGYTF.

The chain links TRBV11-3 to TRBJ2-3; D gene uncertain. The ends were cut back, 5 bases at V and 5 bases at J, with 11 bases in the middle. The CDR3 extends over 13 amino acids. From germline, CDR1 is SGHNT and CDR2 YENEEA. CDR3 protein: CASSLQWLDTQYF. CDR3 coding DNA: TGTGCCAGCAGCCTACAGTGGTTAGATACGCAGTATTTT.

This clone was seen once. V usage is TRBV11-1 and J usage is TRBJ2-5; 7 bases line up with TRBD2. J was trimmed by 5 bases and V by 5 bases; bases with no gene match: 5. The CDR3 has 13 amino acids. Germline assignment: CDR1 SGHAT and CDR2 FQDESV (reference sequence). As DNA, the CDR3 is TGTGCCAGCAGCCCGACTAGCTTGGAGACCCAGTACTTC. It codes for CASSPTSLETQYF.

This clone was seen only a few times. The chain links TRBV10-3 to TRBJ1-2; D is unclear. Germline V CDR1 and CDR2: ENHRY, SYGVKD. The CDR3 has 14 amino acids. V was pared by 3 bases and J by 4 bases, with 12 bases between. The CDR3 loop reads CAISEAGAVYGYTF. CDR3 DNA sequence: TGTGCCATCAGTGAAGCGGGAGCTGTCTATGGCTACACCTTC.

V and J are TRBV19 and TRBJ1-4; 9 bases align to TRBD1. The CDR3 has 16 residues. The germline V gene has CDR1 LNHDA and CDR2 SQIVND (reference sequence). J gave up 6 bases and V 0 bases, and 5 bases lay outside the gene matches. CDR3 loop: CASSIETGTGYEKLFF. DNA of the CDR3: TGTGCCAGTAGTATAGAAACCGGGACAGGGTATGAAAAACTGTTTTTT. Full variable domain (missing parts from reference TRBV19 and TRBJ1-4): DGGITQSPKYLFRKEGQNVTLSCEQNLNHDAMYWYRQDPGQGLRLIYYSQIVNDFQKGDIAEGYSVSREKKESFPLTVTSAQKNPTAFYLCASSIETGTGYEKLFFGSGTQLSVL.

This chain uses TRBV19 with TRBJ1-2; 8 positions agree with TRBD1. The germline CDR1 and CDR2 sequences are LNHDA and SQIVND (reference sequence). V gave up 1 base and J gave up 0 bases; unmatched junction bases: 4. The CDR3 is 16 amino acids. CDR3 bases: TGTGCCAGTAGTATAGGGGGGACAGGTACTAACTATGGCTACACCTTC. Protein sequence: CASSIGGTGTNYGYTF.

The gene calls are TRBV5-4 and TRBJ2-5; 7 bases fit TRBD2. The germline CDR1 and CDR2 sequences are SGHNT and YYREEE (reference sequence). This CDR3 spans 15 amino acids. J lost 4 bases, V lost 0 bases, and 6 bases had no gene match. CDR3 loop: CASSLAGRGLETQYF. CDR3 DNA sequence: TGTGCCAGCAGCTTGGCTGGGAGGGGATTAGAGACCCAGTACTTC. Full variable domain (rest looked up from reference TRBV5-4 and TRBJ2-5): ETGVTQSPTHLIKTRGQQVTLRCSSQSGHNTVSWYQQALGQGPQFIFQYYREEENGRGNFPPRFSGLQFPNYSSELNVNALELDDSALYLCASSLAGRGLETQYFGPGTRLLVL.

V is TRBV29-1 and J is TRBJ1-2; 7 nucleotides align to TRBD1. This CDR3 has 14 amino acids. With V trimmed by 3 bases and J by 2 bases, 6 bases remained unmatched. Germline lookup yields CDR1 SQVTM and CDR2 ANQGSEA. CDR3 sequence reads: CSVEGEGGNYGYTF. CDR3 nucleotides: TGCAGCGTTGAGGGGGAAGGGGGCAACTATGGCTACACCTTC.

This clone turned up a few times. The V gene is TRBV24-1, the J gene TRBJ1-5, with a tentative D call TRBD1 (5 bases). Between the trimmed V and J ends, which lost 6 bases and 4 bases, there was a span of 15 bases. The CDR3 is 15 residues long. Per germline, CDR1 KGHDR and CDR2 SFDVKD. CDR3 coding DNA: TGTGCCACCAGTCAAATGGGGGACTTGAATCAGCCCCAGCATTTT. It specifies CATSQMGDLNQPQHF.

J is TRBJ2-7 and V is TRBV18, with 9 bases identical to TRBD1. Trimming cost V 4 bases and J 3 bases; bases outside gene matches: 7. The CDR3 covers 15 residues. Per germline, CDR1 KGHSH and CDR2 LQKENI. CDR3 DNA: TGTGCCAGCTCACAGGGACAGGGATTATTCTACGAGCAGTACTTC. It translates to CASSQGQGLFYEQYF.

This clone came up once. The chain combines TRBV7-9 with TRBJ1-3, with D maybe TRBD1 (6 bases). This CDR3 contains 14 residues. Trimming removed 1 base at V and 9 bases at J, with 13 bases between. Germline assignment: CDR1 SEHNR and CDR2 FQNEAQ (reference sequence). The CDR3 here is CASSLDREVVTIYF. The CDR3 DNA is TGTGCCAGCAGCTTAGACAGGGAAGTTGTCACCATATATTTT.